The T cell receptor (beta chain) under discussion was sequenced for a study of cytomegalovirus exposure and HLA in healthy donors. Study-level findings and limits: Cytomegalovirus status was reportedly diagnosed by the classifier with high sensitivity and specificity. Sequencing artifact likely explains a cluster of highly shared sequence variants.

In regard to this clone: Antigen: not known.

PCR amplification relied on 60 Vbeta primers (plus 13 Jbeta primers). Sequencing used immunoSEQ multiplex PCR; TCRdb keeps in-frame clones, though not all of them. The table records some 130,000 clones, 60% to 80% of them present only once. V was pared by 6 bases and J by 4 bases, with 9 bases of the junction left unmatched. Per germline, CDR1 GTSNPN and CDR2 SVGIG (reference sequence). There are 13 residues in the CDR3. The sample was PBMCs. This rearrangement joins TRBV30 to TRBJ2-7, with 7 bases matching TRBD1. This TCR was sampled from a man aged 30 to 39 in good health and CMV-seronegative. CDR3 loop: CACNRGRAYEQYF. The DNA of the CDR3 is TGTGCCTGCAACAGGGGTAGGGCTTACGAGCAGTACTTC.